Listed here are 10 T cell receptor beta chains from one sample, sequenced in a study of shared T cell receptors in the human thymus. Sequenced by immunoSEQ multiplex PCR; TCRdb stores in-frame clones only, minus some. Of hundreds of thousands of clones listed, roughly 90% were seen once; the top ten hold 0.01%. This same sample was also part of a study on human thymus T cells.

Sequences were obtained from thymocytes. The receptor source for this set is a boy less than two years old with a congenital heart defect.

CDR3 sequence reads: CSVGGRASETQYF. CDR3 DNA: TGCAGCGTTGGCGGGAGGGCGTCGGAGACCCAGTACTTC. The rearrangement links TRBV29-1 to TRBJ2-5, with 9 bases that match TRBD2. J gave up 5 bases and V 4 bases, and 5 bases lay outside the gene matches. The CDR3 is 13 residues long. The germline V gene encodes CDR1 SQVTM and CDR2 ANQGSEA.

V and J are TRBV4-1 and TRBJ1-2; TRBD1 matches 11 bases. J lost 1 base, V lost 2 bases, and 6 bases had no gene match. The CDR3 is 17 residues long. Germline-derived CDR1 and CDR2 are MGHRA and YSYEKL. CDR3 sequence: CASSQRLGQGDNYGYTF. The DNA of the CDR3 is TGCGCCAGCAGCCAAAGACTGGGACAGGGGGATAACTATGGCTACACCTTC.

The chain is built from TRBV2 and TRBJ2-7; 7 nucleotides line up with TRBD1. CDR1 and CDR2 from the germline V gene are SNHLY and FYNNEI. The CDR3 runs 13 residues. V trimming: 6 bases; J trimming: 3 bases; junction bases outside the gene matches: 5. CDR3 region: CASSTTGFYEQYF. The CDR3 coding sequence is TGTGCCAGCAGCACGACAGGGTTCTACGAGCAGTACTTC. The whole variable domain, filled in from reference TRBV2 and TRBJ2-7, reads EPEVTQTPSHQVTQMGQEVILRCVPISNHLYFYWYRQILGQKVEFLVSFYNNEISEKSEIFDDQFSVERPDGSNFTLKIRSTKLEDSAMYFCASSTTGFYEQYFGPGTRLTVT.

The V and J genes are TRBV13 and TRBJ2-1, with 8 positions matching TRBD1. The V segment lost 5 bases and the J segment 4 bases; nucleotides outside the gene matches: 7. There are 15 residues in the CDR3. The germline gives CDR1 PRHDT, CDR2 FYEKMQ (reference sequence). The CDR3 coding sequence is TGTGCCAGCAGCCCGCGGGACAGGCATTACAATGAGCAGTTCTTC. Residues: CASSPRDRHYNEQFF. The full variable domain, its missing parts supplied by reference TRBV13 and TRBJ2-1, is AAGVIQSPRHLIKEKRETATLKCYPIPRHDTVYWYQQGPGQDPQFLISFYEKMQSDKGSIPDRFSAQQFSDYHSELNMSSLELGDSALYFCASSPRDRHYNEQFFGPGTRLTVL.

The chain links TRBV21-1 to TRBJ2-1; the D call in the table, TRBD2, was not verified against the DNA. TRBV21-1 is recorded as a pseudogene. This CDR3 has 14 residues. CDR3 sequence (DNA): TGTGCCAGCAGCGCGACGGGAGTCTACAATGAGCAGTTCTTC. Its protein product is CASSATGVYNEQFF.

This clone was detected a few times. CDR3 sequence reads: CASSQDPGFYGYTF. CDR3 in DNA: TGTGCCAGCAGCCAAGATCCAGGTTTTTATGGCTACACCTTC. The J gene is TRBJ1-2, the V gene TRBV14; unclear D gene. V dropped 0 bases and J dropped 5 bases, with 10 bases sitting between them. The length of the CDR3 is 14 residues. Germline CDR1 is SGHDN and CDR2 is FVKESK.

The genes are TRBV21-1 and TRBJ1-1; the D call TRBD1 from the table was never checked on the DNA. TRBV21-1 is annotated as a pseudogene. The CDR3 runs to 18 residues. DNA for the CDR3: TGTGCCAGCAGCAAAGCGCTCGGGACAGCGCCCATGAACACTGAAGCTTTCTTT. Its translation is CASSKALGTAPMNTEAFF.

This clone was counted a single time. V gene TRBV2 combines with J gene TRBJ2-3, with 9 bases that match TRBD2. J was trimmed by 5 bases and V by 7 bases; bases with no gene match: 10. CDR1 and CDR2 from the germline V gene are SNHLY and FYNNEI. This CDR3 spans 15 amino acids. The CDR3 loop is CASIYAGGGRDTQYF. The CDR3 DNA is TGTGCCAGCATCTACGCGGGAGGGGGCCGAGATACGCAGTATTTT.

This clone was recorded once. V gene TRBV10-2 combines with J gene TRBJ2-3; D remains unclear. The germline gives CDR1 WSHSY, CDR2 SAAADI. Trimming removed 7 bases from V and 4 bases from J, with 6 bases in between. The CDR3 loop spans 11 amino acids. The CDR3 region has the DNA TGCGCCAGCACGAGTGCAGATACGCAGTATTTT. It encodes CASTSADTQYF.

The chain combines TRBV9 with TRBJ2-3; 7 bases match TRBD2. Germline CDR1 reads SGDLS; CDR2 reads YYNGEE. The V and J ends lost 4 bases and 3 bases, in that order; junction bases with no gene match: 11. The CDR3 has 16 amino acids. In nucleotides, the CDR3 is TGTGCCAGCAGCTCAGCGGGAATAGCCAGGACAGATACGCAGTATTTT. Its protein is CASSSAGIARTDTQYF.